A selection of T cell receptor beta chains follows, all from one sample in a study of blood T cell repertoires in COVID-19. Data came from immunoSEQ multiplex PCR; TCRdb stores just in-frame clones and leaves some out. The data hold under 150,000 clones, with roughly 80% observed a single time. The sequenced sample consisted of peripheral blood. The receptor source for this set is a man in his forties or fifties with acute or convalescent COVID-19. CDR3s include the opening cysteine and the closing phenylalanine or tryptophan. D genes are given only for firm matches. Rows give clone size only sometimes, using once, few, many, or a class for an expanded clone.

DNA: TGCGCCAGCAGCCTTTCGGGACAGGGGGCCCTCCACTTT
CDR3: CASSLSGQGALHF
size: -
D: TRBD1
J: TRBJ1-6
V: TRBV5-1

DNA: TGTGCCAGTAGTTCAAGGACAGGGCTAAATGAAAAACTGTTTTTT
CDR3: CASSSRTGLNEKLFF
size: -
D: TRBD1
J: TRBJ1-4
V: TRBV19

DNA: TGCAGTGCTAGTGAAGCCTTAGCCAAAAACATTCAGTACTTC
CDR3: CSASEALAKNIQYF
size: -
D: -
J: TRBJ2-4
V: TRBV20-1

DNA: TGCGCCAGCACCCGGACGGGAGGACGATCTGGAAACACCATATATTTT
CDR3: CASTRTGGRSGNTIYF
size: -
D: -
J: TRBJ1-3
V: TRBV5-1

DNA: TGTGCCAGCAGCCCGGGACAGGGACGAGGCTACACCTTC
CDR3: CASSPGQGRGYTF
size: -
D: TRBD1
J: TRBJ1-2
V: TRBV2

DNA: TGTGCCAGCAGCGTACAGGGGGAGAGAGAGACCCAGTACTTC
CDR3: CASSVQGERETQYF
size: -
D: TRBD1
J: TRBJ2-5
V: TRBV5-4

DNA: TGCGCCAGCAGCCAAGGGCGGGCGGGGGCGCGGAGCACAGATACGCAGTATTTT
CDR3: CASSQGRAGARSTDTQYF
size: -
D: -
J: TRBJ2-3
V: TRBV4-1

DNA: TGTGCCAGCAGTTTGGAGTGGGGGGGGGAAAAACTGTTTTTT
CDR3: CASSLEWGGEKLFF
size: -
D: -
J: TRBJ1-4
V: TRBV28

DNA: TGTGCCAGCAGTGACCCCAACCGGGACAGGGTTTCGCCCCAGCATTTT
CDR3: CASSDPNRDRVSPQHF
size: -
D: TRBD1
J: TRBJ1-5
V: TRBV6-1

DNA: TGTGCCAGCAGCAGTGCAGGGTTCGGGCCCCAGCATTTT
CDR3: CASSSAGFGPQHF
size: -
D: -
J: TRBJ1-5
V: TRBV7-9

DNA: TGTGCCAGCTCGACCGGGACAGGCTATGATAGCAATCAGCCCCAGCATTTT
CDR3: CASSTGTGYDSNQPQHF
size: -
D: TRBD1
J: TRBJ1-5
V: TRBV18

DNA: TGTGCCATCAGTGATCCGACGGGTGGCTACACCTTC
CDR3: CAISDPTGGYTF
size: few
D: -
J: TRBJ1-2
V: TRBV10-3

DNA: TGTGCCAGCAGCGTTAGGTACGGTGACGGGGTGTTCGATGAGCAGTTCTTC
CDR3: CASSVRYGDGVFDEQFF
size: -
D: -
J: TRBJ2-1
V: TRBV7-9

DNA: TGTGCCAGCAGCCAAAATGAGCAGTTCTTC
CDR3: CASSQNEQFF
size: -
D: -
J: TRBJ2-1
V: TRBV12-3/TRBV12-4

DNA: TGCAGCGTTGATTCCGTCCTGGGACAGGGAGGTGGCTACACCTTC
CDR3: CSVDSVLGQGGGYTF
size: few
D: TRBD1
J: TRBJ1-2
V: TRBV29-1

DNA: TGTGCCAGCAGCTTGATGTACAGGGATGGTTCACCCCTCCACTTT
CDR3: CASSLMYRDGSPLHF
size: -
D: -
J: TRBJ1-6
V: TRBV5-5

DNA: TGTGCCAGCAGCTCCCAGGGGGCCCTTAATGAAAAACTGTTTTTT
CDR3: CASSSQGALNEKLFF
size: -
D: TRBD1
J: TRBJ1-4
V: TRBV5-4

DNA: TGTGCCAGCAGCGTAGGGTCTACGGTGAATCAGCCCCAGCATTTT
CDR3: CASSVGSTVNQPQHF
size: -
D: -
J: TRBJ1-5
V: TRBV9

DNA: TGTGCCAGCAGCTTAGCCAATCCTGGGGCCAACGTCCTGACTTTC
CDR3: CASSLANPGANVLTF
size: -
D: -
J: TRBJ2-6
V: TRBV11-2

DNA: TGTGCCAGCAGTTACCCGGGACAGGGGAGAACTTTCTTT
CDR3: CASSYPGQGRTFF
size: -
D: TRBD1
J: TRBJ1-1
V: TRBV6-5

DNA: TGTGCCAGCAGCCAAGGCCGCCGGGTAGCGGTACCAACCGGGGAGCTGTTTTTT
CDR3: CASSQGRRVAVPTGELFF
size: -
D: -
J: TRBJ2-2
V: TRBV4-2

DNA: TGTGCCAGCAGCCAAGATCTTCAGAACTATGGCTACACCTTC
CDR3: CASSQDLQNYGYTF
size: -
D: -
J: TRBJ1-2
V: TRBV3-1/TRBV3-2

DNA: TGTGCCAGCAGCCCAGGACAGGCAAACTATGGCTACACCTTC
CDR3: CASSPGQANYGYTF
size: -
D: TRBD1
J: TRBJ1-2
V: TRBV6-5

DNA: TGTGCCACCAGTGATCCACGGGACAGGGGCGGAGAGCAGTTCTTC
CDR3: CATSDPRDRGGEQFF
size: -
D: TRBD1
J: TRBJ2-1
V: TRBV24-1

DNA: TGCGCCACCAGACCTCCTGGGGGGGTTGCCGGGGAGCTGTTTTTT
CDR3: CATRPPGGVAGELFF
size: -
D: TRBD2
J: TRBJ2-2
V: TRBV5-1

DNA: TGTGCCAGCAGTCCAACAGGGTTAAGGTCCTCACCCCTCCACTTT
CDR3: CASSPTGLRSSPLHF
size: -
D: -
J: TRBJ1-6
V: TRBV28

DNA: TGTGCCAGCAGCTTAACAGGGACTGGAAACACCATATATTTT
CDR3: CASSLTGTGNTIYF
size: -
D: -
J: TRBJ1-3
V: TRBV13

DNA: TGTGCCAGCAGTGAAGGGACAGGGAATTCACCCCTCCACTTT
CDR3: CASSEGTGNSPLHF
size: -
D: TRBD1
J: TRBJ1-6
V: TRBV6-1

DNA: TGTGCCAGCAGCCCATTTCCTGGGACTATCTACCAAGAGACCCAGTACTTC
CDR3: CASSPFPGTIYQETQYF
size: -
D: TRBD2
J: TRBJ2-5
V: TRBV7-3

DNA: TGTGCCAGCAGCCAAGGTCTAGAGGGTCAGCCCCAGCATTTT
CDR3: CASSQGLEGQPQHF
size: -
D: -
J: TRBJ1-5
V: TRBV3-1/TRBV3-2

DNA: TGCGCCAGCAGCCAAGAAGGACTAGCGGGGAGATACAATGAGCAGTTCTTC
CDR3: CASSQEGLAGRYNEQFF
size: -
D: TRBD2
J: TRBJ2-1
V: TRBV4-1

DNA: TGTGCTAGTGGCCTCCATACCCTAGCGGGACAGGGGTTCACCGGGGAGCTGTTTTTT
CDR3: CASGLHTLAGQGFTGELFF
size: -
D: -
J: TRBJ2-2
V: TRBV12-5

DNA: TGTGCCATCAGTGAGTCGTTATTTGGCAGGGAAGAGACCCAGTACTTC
CDR3: CAISESLFGREETQYF
size: -
D: -
J: TRBJ2-5
V: TRBV10-3

DNA: TGTGCCAGCCGTCCAGCGAGGGCAGCGAACACTGAAGCTTTCTTT
CDR3: CASRPARAANTEAFF
size: -
D: -
J: TRBJ1-1
V: TRBV6-5

DNA: TGTGCCAGCAGCTCGCAGCGGGGGGGTTACAATGAGCAGTTCTTC
CDR3: CASSSQRGGYNEQFF
size: once
D: TRBD2
J: TRBJ2-1
V: TRBV5-6